Listed below are T cell receptor beta chains from one sample, sequenced in a study of Graves' ophthalmopathy and Graves' hyperthyroidism. TCRdb recomputed calls from the multiplex PCR reads with MiXCR, one row per CDR3 protein. The repertoire holds around 1,000,000 distinct CDR3 sequences, around a third seen once, with around 10% in the top ten. The specimen was peripheral blood or thyroid tissue (not recorded which). These receptor sequences come from an adult man with Graves' hyperthyroidism. Each CDR3 is given with its conserved first and last residue. The D gene is left open where the match is weak. Size is omitted from some rows. Given values are once, few, many or a class for expanded clones.

d_call	clone_size	v_call	j_call	cdr3_nt	cdr3_aa
.	.	TRBV10-3	TRBJ2-7	TGTGCCAGCAGCTATCTCCCGACTAATACAGGCCACGAGCAGTACTTC	CASSYLPTNTGHEQYF
TRBD1	many	TRBV6-5	TRBJ1-6	TGTGCCAGCAGTTGGGCGGACAGGGGATCACCCCTCCACTTT	CASSWADRGSPLHF
TRBD1	few	TRBV9	TRBJ1-2	TGTGCCAGCAGCTCCGGGACAGGGTCGGGCTACACCTTC	CASSSGTGSGYTF
.	.	TRBV15	TRBJ1-6	TGTGCCGCCAGCAGCCAAGGAGCTTGGGCAAATTCACCCCTCCACTTT	CAASSQGAWANSPLHF
.	few	TRBV29-1	TRBJ2-5	TGCAGCGTTCAGACTGCCTCCAGGTGGACCCAGTACTTC	CSVQTASRWTQYF
TRBD2	.	TRBV11-1	TRBJ2-5	TGTGCCAGCAGCTTACCTAGCGGGACCTACGAGACCCAGTACTTC	CASSLPSGTYETQYF
TRBD2	once	TRBV7-6	TRBJ2-5	TGTGCCAGCAGCTCCAGTCCCCGGGACTATAAAGAGACCCAGTACTTC	CASSSSPRDYKETQYF
TRBD1	.	TRBV7-4	TRBJ2-7	TGTGCCAGCAGCCTCCAGCCGGGACAGGGTTTCTACGAGCAGTACTTC	CASSLQPGQGFYEQYF
.	few	TRBV19	TRBJ2-7	TGTGCCAGTAGTATCGGCAGGGGAGGCACCTACGAGCAGTACTTC	CASSIGRGGTYEQYF
.	.	TRBV29-1	TRBJ1-2	TGCAGCGCAGATCAAACAGATAACTATGGCTACACCTTC	CSADQTDNYGYTF
.	many	TRBV10-3	TRBJ1-2	TGTGCCATCAGCCGGGAGCCCGTCTATGGCTACACCTTC	CAISREPVYGYTF
.	.	TRBV10-2	TRBJ1-1	TGTGCCAGCAGTACGAAGGGAGGGGGGGGATACAACACTGAAGCTTTCTTT	CASSTKGGGGYNTEAFF
.	.	TRBV29-1	TRBJ1-1	TGCAGCTTAGCTCGGGAAACTGAAGCTTTCTTT	CSLARETEAFF
.	many	TRBV7-8	TRBJ1-1	TGTGCCAGCAGCTTAGAGCAGAAAATGATGAACACTGAAGCTTTCTTT	CASSLEQKMMNTEAFF
.	.	TRBV29-1	TRBJ2-2	TGCAGCGTTGAAGAACTGGGCACCAGGGAGCTGTTTTTT	CSVEELGTRELFF
.	.	TRBV11-2	TRBJ2-7	TGTGCCAGCAACTTTGACAGATACTCCTACGAGCAGTACTTC	CASNFDRYSYEQYF
.	.	TRBV2	TRBJ2-6	TGTGCCAGCAGGTCGTATCGGTCCAACGTCCTGACTTTC	CASRSYRSNVLTF
.	.	TRBV6-2/TRBV6-3	TRBJ1-5	TGTGCCAGCAGTTACCTCGGGGGCGATAATCAGCCCCAGCATTTT	CASSYLGGDNQPQHF
TRBD1	.	TRBV11-2	TRBJ1-2	TGTGCCAGCAGCCGACTTCAAGACCGGGACAGGGGACGATATGGCTACACCTTC	CASSRLQDRDRGRYGYTF
TRBD1	many	TRBV7-2	TRBJ2-7	TGTGCCAGCAGCCGACAGGGAACCAACGAGCAGTACTTC	CASSRQGTNEQYF
.	many	TRBV12-3/TRBV12-4	TRBJ1-1	TGTGCCAGCGGAGGGATCGAAGCTTTCTTT	CASGGIEAFF
.	few	TRBV27	TRBJ2-5	TGTGCCAGCAGTCCGGGACTTCTCCAAGAGACCCAGTACTTC	CASSPGLLQETQYF
TRBD2	few	TRBV20-1	TRBJ2-7	TGCAGTGCAGCGGGGACTAGCGATTACGAGCAGTACTTC	CSAAGTSDYEQYF
TRBD2	few	TRBV7-2	TRBJ2-5	TGTGCCAGCAGCTTACCGCGGGGGTACGAGACCCAGTACTTC	CASSLPRGYETQYF
.	.	TRBV25-1	TRBJ1-1	TGCGCCAGCAGCCAAGGCGGGGGGCCGGGGAGCACTGAAGCTTTCTTT	CASSQGGGPGSTEAFF
.	.	TRBV5-6	TRBJ2-7	TGTGCCAGCAGCGTAACAGGACAGAGCTACGAGCAGTACTTC	CASSVTGQSYEQYF
.	many	TRBV7-8	TRBJ1-1	TGTGCCAGCAGCCTGGGGCGGAACACTGAAGCTTTCTTT	CASSLGRNTEAFF
.	many	TRBV20-1	TRBJ1-1	TGCAGTGCTAGACTGGACACTGAAGCTTTCTTT	CSARLDTEAFF
.	many	TRBV19	TRBJ1-5	TGTGCCAGTAGTCCTAGTGCGGTCTATAGCAATCAGCCCCAGCATTTT	CASSPSAVYSNQPQHF
.	few	TRBV11-2	TRBJ2-5	TGTGCCAGCACCGTGGGGGCGACCCAAGAGACCCAGTACTTC	CASTVGATQETQYF
.	many	TRBV2	TRBJ2-7	TGTGCCAGCAGTGTGTACAGGGTAGACTACGAGCAGTACTTC	CASSVYRVDYEQYF
.	once	TRBV9	TRBJ2-7	TGTGCCAGCAGCGTCGATATTTCGACCTCCTACGAGCAGTACTTC	CASSVDISTSYEQYF
.	many	TRBV14	TRBJ2-6	TGTGCCAGCAGCCAAGATAGCCTCCCCAGGGGCAGGGCTGGGGCCAACGTCCTGACTTTC	CASSQDSLPRGRAGANVLTF
.	.	TRBV28	TRBJ1-3	TGTGCCAGCAGGCAGGCGAGTCGGAACACCATATATTTT	CASRQASRNTIYF
.	many	TRBV12-3/TRBV12-4	TRBJ1-6	TGTGCCAGCAGTTTTGCTCCGGGGGTTTCACCCCTCCACTTT	CASSFAPGVSPLHF
.	.	TRBV6-5	TRBJ2-5	TGTGCCAGCAGTGAACAAGCGGAACGACAAGAGACCCAGTACTTC	CASSEQAERQETQYF
.	many	TRBV13	TRBJ1-2	TGTGCCAGCAGCTCTCAGTACGGGGGCGGCTACACCTTC	CASSSQYGGGYTF
.	many	TRBV9	TRBJ1-1	TGTGCCAGCAGCGTAGCGGGCTCAAGCACTGAAGCTTTCTTT	CASSVAGSSTEAFF
TRBD1	.	TRBV11-2	TRBJ1-1	TGTGCCAGCAGCTTATCGACAGGGGGTAGGAACACTGAAGCTTTCTTT	CASSLSTGGRNTEAFF
.	.	TRBV10-3	TRBJ1-3	TGTGCCATCAGTGACGGGGGGCCGATAAGCTCTGGAAACACCATATATTTT	CAISDGGPISSGNTIYF
TRBD1	many	TRBV24-1	TRBJ2-7	TGTGCCACCGCACGACAGGGAAGGGACGAGCAGTACTTC	CATARQGRDEQYF
.	.	TRBV20-1	TRBJ2-2	TGCAGTGCTAGAGATTTACAGCTCACCGGGGAGCTGTTTTTT	CSARDLQLTGELFF
.	.	TRBV2	TRBJ1-4	TGTGCCAGCAGTGAAGCGACCGGGACAAATGAAAAACTGTTTTTT	CASSEATGTNEKLFF
TRBD1	.	TRBV13	TRBJ2-6	TGTGCCAGCAGCCGTGGGACAGGGGCCTCTGGGGCCAACGTCCTGACTTTC	CASSRGTGASGANVLTF
.	.	TRBV7-9	TRBJ1-5	TGTGCCAGCAGCGTTGGGGACGGTAGCAATCAGCCCCAGCATTTT	CASSVGDGSNQPQHF
TRBD2	.	TRBV20-1	TRBJ2-7	TGCAGTGCTAGAGAAAATGAAGCGGGAGGCTCCCACAACGAGCAGTACTTC	CSARENEAGGSHNEQYF
.	many	TRBV7-9	TRBJ1-4	TGTGCCAGCAGCTTACAGCTAACTAATGAAAAACTGTTTTTT	CASSLQLTNEKLFF
TRBD1	.	TRBV2	TRBJ2-6	TGTGCCAGCAGATTCTTTGACAGGGCCTCCTCTGGGGCCAACGTCCTGACTTTC	CASRFFDRASSGANVLTF
.	once	TRBV20-1	TRBJ1-5	TGCAGTGAAACGAGGGGGAGCAAACAGCCCCAGCATTTT	CSETRGSKQPQHF
.	.	TRBV10-3	TRBJ1-1	TGTGCCAGCAGTGAGGACGGCAGAAGGACAGTGAACACTGAAGCTTTCTTT	CASSEDGRRTVNTEAFF